The T cell receptor beta chain described here comes from a study of blood T cell repertoires in COVID-19 (dated by TCRdb to the early 2020s). A note on the overall study: The collaborator samples originated in the United States, Italy and Spain and spanned the acute and convalescent phases of COVID-19. Where HLA class I and class II types were available, the types were taken from metadata supplied by the sample provider, not from assay-based typing. Sample metadata almost always included a de-identified subject ID, COVID-19 status, age in years and sex. The prospective study material was composed of cDNA or gDNA derived from T cells, B-cell-depleted T cells, or PBMCs. Deeply sampled blood TCRbeta repertoires from subjects exposed to, actively infected with, or recovered from COVID-19 were included in the dataset. The samples were drawn from two sources: the first 160 participants of the ongoing ImmuneRACE study, and 1,000 to 1,500 subjects contributed by 6 global collaborators. The repertoires were made available in a free public database intended to serve as a resource for research on the immune response to SARS-CoV-2.

As concerns this clone: Its cognate antigen has yet to be identified. No per-base quality is available; no much larger clone lies one base away.

Study-wide conclusions, independent of this receptor: The quantity of clinical and demographic metadata differed by source and by participant and was supplied without curation.

Each collaborating institution followed its own protocols to collect whole blood in K2EDTA tubes. For TCRbeta analysis, collaborator samples were shipped as frozen whole blood, as isolated PBMCs, or as DNA extracted from either sample type. The immunoSEQ Assay, a bias-controlled multiplex PCR, was used to amplify TCRbeta CDR3 regions from genomic DNA. As for the original processing: The number of nucleated cells in each sample was estimated by amplification of reference gene primers within the assay. To quantify the absolute abundance of each unique TCRbeta CDR3 rearrangement, sequence reads were collapsed and filtered. For each sample, productive Simpson clonality was calculated by taking the square root of Simpson's diversity index across productive rearrangements. Here the immuneACCESS table is served through TCRdb, limited to in-frame sequences with V and J called. Missing clones are a known gap in these copies; in checked studies unresolved V genes cover under half, and the rest lacks a known reason. V, J and clone size were drawn from that table, and D and trimming were deduced from the DNA. This sample holds just over 75,000 clones; 80% to 85% were observed only once. Roughly 4% of the sample lies in the top ten.

According to the germline V gene, CDR1 reads MNHEY and CDR2 reads SVGEGT. The CDR3 goes from the cysteine to the phenylalanine over 15 residues. The read is trimmed to its CDR3 DNA, 45 bases read in frame from base 1. V loses 3 bases, J loses 6 bases, and the germline ends lie 18 bases apart. The V and J segments used are TRBV6-2 or TRBV6-3 and TRBJ2-7, and the D gene may be TRBD2, 6 bases matching. The sequenced sample was peripheral blood. This sequence was found in a middle-aged man with acute or convalescent COVID-19. The nucleotide sequence is given as TGTGCCAGCAGTTATGGCGCGGGATGGGTCGCCGAGCAGTACTTC. The encoded protein is CASSYGAGWVAEQYF.